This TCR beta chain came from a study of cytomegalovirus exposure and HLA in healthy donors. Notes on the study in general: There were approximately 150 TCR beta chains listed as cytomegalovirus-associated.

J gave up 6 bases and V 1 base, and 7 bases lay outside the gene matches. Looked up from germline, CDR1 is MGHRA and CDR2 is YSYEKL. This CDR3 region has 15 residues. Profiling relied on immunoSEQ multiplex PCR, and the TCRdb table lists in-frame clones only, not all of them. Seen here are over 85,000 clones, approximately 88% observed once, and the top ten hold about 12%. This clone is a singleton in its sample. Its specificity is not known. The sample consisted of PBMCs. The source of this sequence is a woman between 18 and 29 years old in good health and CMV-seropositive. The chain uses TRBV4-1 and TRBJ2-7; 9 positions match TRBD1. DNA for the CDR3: TGCGCCAGCAGCCAAGGGGCACAGGGGGCGTCCGAGCAGTACTTC. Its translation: CASSQGAQGASEQYF.